A single TCR beta chain is shown here with its context. Its antigen remains unknown. Germline V gene lookup returns CDR1 SEHNR and CDR2 FQNEAQ (reference sequence). Trimming removed 5 bases from V and 0 bases from J; junction bases left unmatched: 4. The CDR3 sequence is 15 residues long. This sample is part of a study of T cell responses to AZD1222 COVID-19 vaccine. Assay: immunoSEQ multiplex PCR; the TCRdb copy retains only in-frame clones and omits some. The data hold about 210,000 clones, with around 92% observed a single time. Findings of the study overall: Only a handful of AZD1222 recipients were seropositive at baseline.

The chain combines TRBV7-9 with TRBJ1-2, with TRBD1 matching 9 bases. The TCR originated in an adult in good health. The sequences come from peripheral blood, collected on day 0 of AZD1222 vaccination. The CDR3 loop is CASSPGTGTNYGYTF. DNA for the CDR3: TGTGCCAGCAGCCCCGGGACAGGGACTAACTATGGCTACACCTTC.